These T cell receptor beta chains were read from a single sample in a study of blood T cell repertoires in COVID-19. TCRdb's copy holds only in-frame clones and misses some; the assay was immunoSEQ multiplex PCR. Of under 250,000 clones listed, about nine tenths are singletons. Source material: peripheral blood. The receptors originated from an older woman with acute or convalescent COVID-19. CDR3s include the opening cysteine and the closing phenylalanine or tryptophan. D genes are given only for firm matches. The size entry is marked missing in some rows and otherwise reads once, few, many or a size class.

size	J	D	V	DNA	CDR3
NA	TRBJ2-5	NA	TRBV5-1	TGCGCCAGCAGCCTCCAAGAGACCCAGTACTTC	CASSLQETQYF
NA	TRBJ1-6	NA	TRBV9	TGTGCCAGCAGCGTAGATCCCCTCAATTCACCCCTCCACTTT	CASSVDPLNSPLHF
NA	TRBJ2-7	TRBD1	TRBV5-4	TGTGCCAGCAGCCTGACAGGGTCCCCCTACGAGCAGTACTTC	CASSLTGSPYEQYF
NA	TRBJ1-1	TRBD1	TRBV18	TGTGCCAGCTCACCAAATTATGGGACAGGGGGCTTTAACACTGAAGCTTTCTTT	CASSPNYGTGGFNTEAFF
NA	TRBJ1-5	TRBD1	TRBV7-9	TGTGCCAGCAGCAGGGACAGCCAGGGGCCCCAGCATTTT	CASSRDSQGPQHF
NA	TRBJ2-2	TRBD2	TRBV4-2	TGTGCCAGCAGCCAAGAAGAGGCCGGACTAGCGGGTTACACCGGGGAGCTGTTTTTT	CASSQEEAGLAGYTGELFF
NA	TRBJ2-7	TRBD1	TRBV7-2	TGTGCCAGCAGCCCTCGGACAGGGTGGGAGCAGTACTTC	CASSPRTGWEQYF
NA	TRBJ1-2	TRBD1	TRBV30	TGTGCCTGGAAGGACAGGGGATCGAGGGGCTACACCTTC	CAWKDRGSRGYTF
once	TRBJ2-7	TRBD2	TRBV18	TGTGCCAGCTCACCATGGGGTCTGGGAGGGAACTACGAGCAGTACTTC	CASSPWGLGGNYEQYF
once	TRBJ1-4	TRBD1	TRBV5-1	TGCGCCAGCAGCCCCGGACAGGGTTTAGCTAATGAAAAACTGTTTTTT	CASSPGQGLANEKLFF
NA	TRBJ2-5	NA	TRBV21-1	TGTGCCAGCAGCAAAGACGGGGGTAGCCGTGAGACCCAGTACTTC	CASSKDGGSRETQYF